The clone carrying this T cell receptor (beta chain) has only one observation. Its cognate antigen is unknown. The sample originates from a study of a mutant IDH1 vaccine in newly diagnosed glioma. Study results and limitations: Changes to the top peripheral T cell clonotypes appeared unrelated to pseudoprogression.

The CDR3 is 11 amino acids. Germline V gene sequence: CDR1 SQVTM, CDR2 ANQGSEA. Trimming shortened V by 4 bases and J by 4 bases, and 6 bases separated the two germline ends. The time point: week 11, during vaccination. Every vaccination contained 300 ug of the mutant IDH1 20-mer peptide and was paired with topical imiquimod. Some clones are missing from TCRdb's copy, which holds only in-frame ones; the method was immunoSEQ multiplex PCR. This repertoire shows some 25,000 clones, 60% to 80% found once; its top ten account for roughly 9%. The source of this sequence is a woman aged 18-30 years with glioma. The rearrangement joins TRBV29-1 to TRBJ2-3, with D maybe TRBD2 (6 bases). The source was PBMCs, collected from a glioma patient whose treatment included an IDH1 peptide vaccine. The CDR3 is CSVGGADTQYF. The DNA of the CDR3 is TGCAGCGTTGGGGGGGCAGATACGCAGTATTTT.